This T cell receptor beta chain was identified in a study of response to subunit inactivated influenza vaccine. Study outcomes and limitations: The authors offered the suggestion that each seasonal influenza vaccination recruits few new T cells.

This clonotype has ten or more counts. What it binds is unknown. TCRdb itself ran the RT-PCR reads through MiXCR, one entry per CDR3 protein. The repertoire consists of under 750,000 distinct CDR3 sequences, with approximately 12% occurring once and the leading ten covering about 10%. Germline V gene data show CDR1 as LNHDA and CDR2 as SQIVND (reference sequence). The CDR3 is 11 residues long. V shed 8 bases and J shed 8 bases, with 12 bases lying between them. The TCR comes from a man aged 50 to 59 who received an inactivated influenza vaccine. The V gene is TRBV19, the J gene TRBJ1-1; the D gene is possibly TRBD1 (5 bases). This sample comprised PBMCs from blood, obtained on the day of vaccination. CDR3 sequence reads: CASEGAEEAFF. The CDR3 DNA follows: TGTGCCAGTGAAGGGGCAGAAGAAGCTTTCTTT. The variable domain in full, with the rest retrieved from reference TRBV19 and TRBJ1-1, is DGGITQSPKYLFRKEGQNVTLSCEQNLNHDAMYWYRQDPGQGLRLIYYSQIVNDFQKGDIAEGYSVSREKKESFPLTVTSAQKNPTAFYLCASEGAEEAFFGQGTRLTVV.